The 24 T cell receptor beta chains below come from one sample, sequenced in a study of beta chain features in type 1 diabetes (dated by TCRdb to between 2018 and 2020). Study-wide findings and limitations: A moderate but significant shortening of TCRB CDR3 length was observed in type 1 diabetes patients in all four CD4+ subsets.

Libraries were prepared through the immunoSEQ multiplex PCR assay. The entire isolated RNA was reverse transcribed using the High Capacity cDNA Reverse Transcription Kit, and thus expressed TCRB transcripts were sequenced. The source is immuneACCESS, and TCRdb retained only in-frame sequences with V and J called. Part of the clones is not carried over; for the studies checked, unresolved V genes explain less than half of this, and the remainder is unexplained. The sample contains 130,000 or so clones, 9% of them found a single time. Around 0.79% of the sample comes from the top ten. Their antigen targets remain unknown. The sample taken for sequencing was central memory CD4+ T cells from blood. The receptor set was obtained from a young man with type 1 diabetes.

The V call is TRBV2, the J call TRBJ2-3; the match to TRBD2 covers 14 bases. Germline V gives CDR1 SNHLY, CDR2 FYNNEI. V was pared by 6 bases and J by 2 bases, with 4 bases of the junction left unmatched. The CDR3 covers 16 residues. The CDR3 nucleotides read TGTGCCAGCAGCGCGGGACTAGCGGGGGCCACAGATACGCAGTATTTT. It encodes CASSAGLAGATDTQYF. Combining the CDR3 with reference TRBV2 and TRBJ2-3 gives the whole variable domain EPEVTQTPSHQVTQMGQEVILRCVPISNHLYFYWYRQILGQKVEFLVSFYNNEISEKSEIFDDQFSVERPDGSNFTLKIRSTKLEDSAMYFCASSAGLAGATDTQYFGPGTRLTVL.

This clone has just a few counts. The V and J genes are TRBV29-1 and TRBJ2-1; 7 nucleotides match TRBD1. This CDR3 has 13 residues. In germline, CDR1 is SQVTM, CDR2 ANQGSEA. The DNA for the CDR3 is TGCAGTGTTTGGGACAGCCTTTACAATGAGCAGTTCTTC. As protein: CSVWDSLYNEQFF.

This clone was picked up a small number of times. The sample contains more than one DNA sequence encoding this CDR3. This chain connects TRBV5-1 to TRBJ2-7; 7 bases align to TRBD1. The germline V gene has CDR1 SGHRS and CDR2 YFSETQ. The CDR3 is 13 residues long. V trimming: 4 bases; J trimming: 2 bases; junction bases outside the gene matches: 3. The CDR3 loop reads CASSRDRTYEQYF. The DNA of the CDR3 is TGCGCCAGCAGCCGGGACAGAACCTACGAGCAGTACTTC.

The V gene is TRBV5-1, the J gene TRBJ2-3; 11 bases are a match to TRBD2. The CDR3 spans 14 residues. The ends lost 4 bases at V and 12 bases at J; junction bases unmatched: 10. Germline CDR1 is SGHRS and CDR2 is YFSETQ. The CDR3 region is CASSITSGGAPQYF. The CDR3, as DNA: TGCGCCAGCAGCATAACTAGCGGGGGAGCCCCTCAGTATTTT.

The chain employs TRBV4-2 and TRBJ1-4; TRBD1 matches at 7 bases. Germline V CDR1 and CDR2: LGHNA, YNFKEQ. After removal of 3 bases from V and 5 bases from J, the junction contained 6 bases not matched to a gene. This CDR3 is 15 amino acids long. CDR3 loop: CASSHTEGANEKLFF. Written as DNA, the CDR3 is TGTGCCAGCAGCCATACGGAGGGGGCAAATGAAAAACTGTTTTTT.

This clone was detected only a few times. CDR3 residues: CASSPGQGDGYTF. CDR3 DNA sequence: TGTGCCAGCAGTCCCGGACAGGGTGATGGCTACACCTTC. The J gene is TRBJ1-2, the V gene TRBV7-2; 8 bases are shared with TRBD1. Per germline, CDR1 SGHTA and CDR2 FQGNSA. Trimming took 6 bases from V and 6 from J; bases not matched to a gene: 6. The CDR3 has 13 amino acids. Drawing the rest from reference TRBV7-2 and TRBJ1-2, the complete variable domain is GAGVSQSPSNKVTEKGKDVELRCDPISGHTALYWYRQSLGQGLEFLIYFQGNSAPDKSGLPSDRFSAERTGGSVSTLTIQRTQQEDSAVYLCASSPGQGDGYTFGSGTRLTVV.

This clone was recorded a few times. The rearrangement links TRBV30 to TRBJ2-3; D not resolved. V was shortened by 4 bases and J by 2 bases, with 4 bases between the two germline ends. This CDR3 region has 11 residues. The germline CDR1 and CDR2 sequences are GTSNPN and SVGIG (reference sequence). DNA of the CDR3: TGTGCCTGGACAAACACAGATACGCAGTATTTT. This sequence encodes CAWTNTDTQYF.

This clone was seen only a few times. DNA of the CDR3: TGCGCCAGCAGCCGCCGAAAGACTAGCGGGGACACAGATACGCAGTATTTT. Encoded protein: CASSRRKTSGDTDTQYF. The chain links TRBV4-1 to TRBJ2-3; 11 nucleotides align to TRBD2. Losses at the gene ends were 4 bases for V and 2 bases for J; bases not matched to a gene: 8. Germline V gene sequence: CDR1 MGHRA, CDR2 YSYEKL. The CDR3 has 17 residues.

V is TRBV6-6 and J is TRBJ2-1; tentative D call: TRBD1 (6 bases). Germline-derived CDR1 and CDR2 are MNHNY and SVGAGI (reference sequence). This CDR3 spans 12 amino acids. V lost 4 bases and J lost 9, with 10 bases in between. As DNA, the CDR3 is TGTGCCAGCAGTTTATCAGGGGCTGAGCAGTTCTTC. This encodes CASSLSGAEQFF.

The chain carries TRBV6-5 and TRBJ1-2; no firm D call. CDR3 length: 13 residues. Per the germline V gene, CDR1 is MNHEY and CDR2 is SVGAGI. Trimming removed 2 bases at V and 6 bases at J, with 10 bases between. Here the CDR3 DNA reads TGTGCCAGCAGTTACGAGGGATCAAATGGCTACACCTTC. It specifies CASSYEGSNGYTF.

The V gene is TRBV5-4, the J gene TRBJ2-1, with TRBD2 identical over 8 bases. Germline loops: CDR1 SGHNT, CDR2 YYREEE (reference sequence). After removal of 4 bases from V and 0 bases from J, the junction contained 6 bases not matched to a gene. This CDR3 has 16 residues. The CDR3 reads CASSLTSGSSYNEQFF. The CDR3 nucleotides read TGTGCCAGCAGCCTAACTAGCGGTAGCTCCTACAATGAGCAGTTCTTC. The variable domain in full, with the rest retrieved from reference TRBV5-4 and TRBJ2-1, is ETGVTQSPTHLIKTRGQQVTLRCSSQSGHNTVSWYQQALGQGPQFIFQYYREEENGRGNFPPRFSGLQFPNYSSELNVNALELDDSALYLCASSLTSGSSYNEQFFGPGTRLTVL.

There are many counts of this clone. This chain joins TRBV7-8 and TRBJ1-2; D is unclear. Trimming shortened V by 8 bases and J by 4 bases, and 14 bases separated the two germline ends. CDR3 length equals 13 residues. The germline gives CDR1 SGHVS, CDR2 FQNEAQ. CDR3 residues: CASAEGILYGYTF. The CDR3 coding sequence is TGTGCCAGCGCGGAGGGAATCCTCTATGGCTACACCTTC.

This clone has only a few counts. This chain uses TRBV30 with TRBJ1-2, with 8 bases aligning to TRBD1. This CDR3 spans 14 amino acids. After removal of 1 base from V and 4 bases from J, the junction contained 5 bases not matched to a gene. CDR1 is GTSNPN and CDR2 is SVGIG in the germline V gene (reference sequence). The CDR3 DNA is TGTGCCTGGAGTGGAGGAGGGACAGGCTATGGCTACACCTTC. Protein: CAWSGGGTGYGYTF.

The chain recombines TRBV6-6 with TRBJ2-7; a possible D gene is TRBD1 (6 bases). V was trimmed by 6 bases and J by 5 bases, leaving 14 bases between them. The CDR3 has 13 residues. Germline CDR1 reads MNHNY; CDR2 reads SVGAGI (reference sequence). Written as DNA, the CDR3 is TGTGCCAGCAGGGAACAGGGTAGTGACGAGCAGTACTTC. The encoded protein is CASREQGSDEQYF.

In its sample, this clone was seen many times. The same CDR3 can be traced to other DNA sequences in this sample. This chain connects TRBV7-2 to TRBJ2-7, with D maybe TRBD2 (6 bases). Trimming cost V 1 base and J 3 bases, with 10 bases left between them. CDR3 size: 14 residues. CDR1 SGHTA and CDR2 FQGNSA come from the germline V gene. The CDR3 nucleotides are TGTGCCAGCAGCTTAGATCTCGGGGGCTACGAGCAGTACTTC. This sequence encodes CASSLDLGGYEQYF.

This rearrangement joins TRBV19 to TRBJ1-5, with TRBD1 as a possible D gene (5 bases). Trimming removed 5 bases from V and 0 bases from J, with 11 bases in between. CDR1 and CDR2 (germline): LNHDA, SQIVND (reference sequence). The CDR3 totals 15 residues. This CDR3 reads CASSWTKNSNQPQHF. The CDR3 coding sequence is TGTGCCAGTAGTTGGACAAAAAATAGCAATCAGCCCCAGCATTTT.

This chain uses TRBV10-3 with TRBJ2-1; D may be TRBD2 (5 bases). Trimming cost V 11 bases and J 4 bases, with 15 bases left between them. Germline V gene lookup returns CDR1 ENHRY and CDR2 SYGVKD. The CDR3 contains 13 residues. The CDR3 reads CAVRPRGYNEQFF. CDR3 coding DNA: TGTGCCGTTCGACCCCGGGGTTACAATGAGCAGTTCTTC.

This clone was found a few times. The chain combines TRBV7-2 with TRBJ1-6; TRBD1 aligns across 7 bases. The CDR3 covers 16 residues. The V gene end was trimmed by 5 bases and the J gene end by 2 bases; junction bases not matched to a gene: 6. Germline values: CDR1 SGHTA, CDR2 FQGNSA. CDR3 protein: CASSATGQPYNSPLHF. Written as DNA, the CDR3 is TGTGCCAGCAGCGCAACGGGACAGCCCTATAATTCACCCCTCCACTTT.

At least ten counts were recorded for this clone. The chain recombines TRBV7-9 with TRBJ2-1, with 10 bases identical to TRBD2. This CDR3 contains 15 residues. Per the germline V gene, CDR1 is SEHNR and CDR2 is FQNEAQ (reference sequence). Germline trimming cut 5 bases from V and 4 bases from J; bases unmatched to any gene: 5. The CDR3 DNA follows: TGTGCCAGCAGCGTAGGACTAGCGGAATACAATGAGCAGTTCTTC. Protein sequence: CASSVGLAEYNEQFF. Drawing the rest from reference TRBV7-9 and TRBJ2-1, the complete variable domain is DTGVSQNPRHKITKRGQNVTFRCDPISEHNRLYWYRQTLGQGPEFLTYFQNEAQLEKSRLLSDRFSAERPKGSFSTLEIQRTEQGDSAMYLCASSVGLAEYNEQFFGPGTRLTVL.

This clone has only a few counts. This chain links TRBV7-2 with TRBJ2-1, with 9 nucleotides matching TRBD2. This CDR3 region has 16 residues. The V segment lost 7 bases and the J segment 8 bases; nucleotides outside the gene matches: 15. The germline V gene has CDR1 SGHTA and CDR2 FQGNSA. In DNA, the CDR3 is TGTGCCAGCACCCCAGGAGGGGCGGGGGGGCTCCATGAGCAGTTCTTC. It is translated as CASTPGGAGGLHEQFF.

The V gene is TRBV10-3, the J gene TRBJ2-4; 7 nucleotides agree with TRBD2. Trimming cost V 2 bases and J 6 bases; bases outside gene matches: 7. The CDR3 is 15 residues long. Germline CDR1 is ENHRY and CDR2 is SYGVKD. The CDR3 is CAISEAGRGGNIQYF. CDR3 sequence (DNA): TGTGCCATCAGTGAGGCCGGGCGCGGGGGAAACATTCAGTACTTC.

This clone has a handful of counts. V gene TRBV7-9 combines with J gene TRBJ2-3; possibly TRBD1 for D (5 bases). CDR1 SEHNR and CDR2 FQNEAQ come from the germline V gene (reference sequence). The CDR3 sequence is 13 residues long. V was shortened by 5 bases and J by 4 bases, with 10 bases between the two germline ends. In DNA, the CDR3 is TGTGCCAGCAGCACACAGACAGCAGATACGCAGTATTTT. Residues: CASSTQTADTQYF.

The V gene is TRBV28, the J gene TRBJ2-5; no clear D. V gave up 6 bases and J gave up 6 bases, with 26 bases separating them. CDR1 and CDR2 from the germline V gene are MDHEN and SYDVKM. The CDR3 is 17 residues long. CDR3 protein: CASRSATPEPHTKTQYF. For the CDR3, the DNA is TGTGCCAGCAGGTCGGCGACACCCGAGCCCCACACGAAGACCCAGTACTTC.

As DNA, the CDR3 is TGCGCCAGCAGCCCCCTTAGGGGAGGGGGCACAGATACGCAGTATTTT. It yields the protein CASSPLRGGGTDTQYF. The chain has TRBV4-1 and TRBJ2-3; 7 bases match TRBD2. CDR1 is MGHRA and CDR2 is YSYEKL in the germline V gene. With V trimmed by 4 bases and J by 1 base, 8 bases remained unmatched. This CDR3 comprises 16 residues.